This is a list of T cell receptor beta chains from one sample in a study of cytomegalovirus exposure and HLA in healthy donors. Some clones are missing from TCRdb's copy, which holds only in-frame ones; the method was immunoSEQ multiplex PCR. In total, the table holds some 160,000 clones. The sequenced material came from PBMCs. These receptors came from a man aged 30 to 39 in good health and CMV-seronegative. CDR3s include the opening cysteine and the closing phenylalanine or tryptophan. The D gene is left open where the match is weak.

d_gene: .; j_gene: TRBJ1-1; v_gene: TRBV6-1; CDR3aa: CASSEVVEENTEAFF; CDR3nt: TGTGCCAGCAGTGAAGTAGTAGAAGAGAACACTGAAGCTTTCTTT
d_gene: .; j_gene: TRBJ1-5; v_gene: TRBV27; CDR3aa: CASSFSPYPGGQPQHF; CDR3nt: TGTGCCAGCAGTTTCAGCCCCTACCCGGGGGGTCAGCCCCAGCATTTT
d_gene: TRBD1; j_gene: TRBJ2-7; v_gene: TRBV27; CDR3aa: CASRLYGQGFSYEQYF; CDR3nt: TGTGCCAGCAGACTATATGGACAGGGCTTCTCCTACGAGCAGTACTTC
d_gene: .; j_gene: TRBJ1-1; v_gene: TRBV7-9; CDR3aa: CASSYLGVTEAFF; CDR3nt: TGTGCCAGCAGCTACCTAGGGGTGACTGAAGCTTTCTTT
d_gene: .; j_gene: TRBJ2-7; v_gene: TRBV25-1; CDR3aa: CASSEPGFLGYEQYF; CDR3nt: TGTGCCAGCAGTGAACCCGGGTTCCTCGGGTACGAGCAGTACTTC
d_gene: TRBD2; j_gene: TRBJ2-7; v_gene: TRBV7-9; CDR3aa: CASSLALASHEQYF; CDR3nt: TGTGCCAGCAGCTTAGCACTAGCGTCACACGAGCAGTACTTC
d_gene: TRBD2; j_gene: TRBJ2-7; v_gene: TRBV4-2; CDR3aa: CASSQDTTSGKYEQYF; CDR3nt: TGTGCCAGCAGCCAAGATACGACTAGCGGGAAATACGAGCAGTACTTC
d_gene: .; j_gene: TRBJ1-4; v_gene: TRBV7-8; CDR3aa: CASSVTVQEKLFF; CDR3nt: TGTGCCAGCAGCGTAACGGTGCAAGAAAAACTGTTTTTT
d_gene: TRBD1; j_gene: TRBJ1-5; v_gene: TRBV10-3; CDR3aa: CAIGTGGPQHF; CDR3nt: TGTGCCATTGGGACAGGGGGGCCCCAGCATTTT
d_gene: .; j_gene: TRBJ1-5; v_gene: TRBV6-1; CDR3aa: CASSPGTKKDQPQHF; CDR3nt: TGTGCCAGCAGTCCCGGGACAAAGAAGGATCAGCCCCAGCATTTT
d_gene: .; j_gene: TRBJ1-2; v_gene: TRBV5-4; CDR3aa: CASSLRFKIYGYTF; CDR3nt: TGTGCCAGCAGCCTACGATTTAAAATCTATGGCTACACCTTC
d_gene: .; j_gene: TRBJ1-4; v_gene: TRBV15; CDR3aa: CATSGDPGNEKLFF; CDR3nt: TGTGCCACCAGCGGAGATCCGGGTAATGAAAAACTGTTTTTT
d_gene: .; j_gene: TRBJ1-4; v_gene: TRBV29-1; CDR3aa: CSVDLEREKLFF; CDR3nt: TGCAGCGTTGATTTAGAACGGGAAAAACTGTTTTTT
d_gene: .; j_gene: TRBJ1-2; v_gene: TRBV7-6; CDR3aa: CASKGRAEYGYTF; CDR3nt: TGTGCCAGCAAGGGCAGGGCTGAGTATGGCTACACCTTC
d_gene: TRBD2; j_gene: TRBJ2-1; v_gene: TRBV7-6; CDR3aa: CASSLGNSGSFNEQFF; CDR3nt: TGTGCCAGCAGCCTCGGTAATAGCGGGAGCTTCAATGAGCAGTTCTTC
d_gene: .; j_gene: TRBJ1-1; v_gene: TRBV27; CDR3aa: CASSLFSRANTEAFF; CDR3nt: TGTGCCAGCAGTTTATTTTCCAGGGCGAACACTGAAGCTTTCTTT
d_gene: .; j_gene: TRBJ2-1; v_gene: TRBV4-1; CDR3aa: CASSQAREPHNEQFF; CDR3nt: TGCGCCAGCAGCCAGGCACGGGAACCCCACAATGAGCAGTTCTTC
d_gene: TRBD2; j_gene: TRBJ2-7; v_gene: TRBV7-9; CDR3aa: CASSPRIAGDYEQYF; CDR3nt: TGTGCCAGCAGCCCCCGGATAGCGGGAGACTACGAGCAGTACTTC
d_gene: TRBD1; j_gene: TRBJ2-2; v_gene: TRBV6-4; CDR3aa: CASSDVGQGVLVDTGELFF; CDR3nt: TGTGCCAGCAGTGATGTGGGACAGGGGGTGTTAGTGGACACCGGGGAGCTGTTTTTT
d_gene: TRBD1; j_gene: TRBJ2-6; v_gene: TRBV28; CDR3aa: CASSPQGARANVLTF; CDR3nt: TGTGCCAGCAGTCCGCAGGGGGCTAGGGCCAACGTCCTGACTTTC
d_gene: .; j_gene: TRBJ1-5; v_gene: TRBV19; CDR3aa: CASSLDGGMGDQPQHF; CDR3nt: TGTGCCAGTAGTCTGGACGGAGGGATGGGGGATCAGCCCCAGCATTTT
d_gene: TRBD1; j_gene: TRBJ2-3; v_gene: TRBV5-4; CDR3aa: CASSFSTGAGAAQYF; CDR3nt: TGTGCCAGCAGCTTCTCGACAGGGGCAGGCGCGGCGCAGTATTTT
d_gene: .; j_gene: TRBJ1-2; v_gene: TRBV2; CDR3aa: CASRGRGYGYTF; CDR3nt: TGTGCCAGCAGGGGCCGGGGCTATGGCTACACCTTC
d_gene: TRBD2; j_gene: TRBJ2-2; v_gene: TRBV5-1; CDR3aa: CASSLGSGVNTGELFF; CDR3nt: TGCGCCAGCAGCTTGGGTAGCGGGGTGAACACCGGGGAGCTGTTTTTT
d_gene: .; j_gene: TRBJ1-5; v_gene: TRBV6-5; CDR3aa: CASSYSGYTQPQHF; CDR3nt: TGTGCCAGCAGTTACTCCGGGTACACCCAGCCCCAGCATTTT
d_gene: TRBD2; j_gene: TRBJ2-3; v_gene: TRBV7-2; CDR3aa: CASSSGLAGADTQYF; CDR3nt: TGTGCCAGCAGCTCGGGACTAGCGGGCGCAGATACGCAGTATTTT
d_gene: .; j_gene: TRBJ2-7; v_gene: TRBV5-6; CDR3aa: CASSLGPDERSYEQYF; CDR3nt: TGTGCCAGCAGCTTGGGCCCCGATGAGCGGTCCTACGAGCAGTACTTC
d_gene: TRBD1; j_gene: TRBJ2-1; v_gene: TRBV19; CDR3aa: CASSIRDSSSYNEQFF; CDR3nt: TGTGCCAGTAGTATTAGGGACAGCAGCTCCTACAATGAGCAGTTCTTC
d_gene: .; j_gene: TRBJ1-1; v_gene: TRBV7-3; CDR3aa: CASSIRPRETEAFF; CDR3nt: TGTGCCAGCAGCATACGCCCGAGGGAGACTGAAGCTTTCTTT
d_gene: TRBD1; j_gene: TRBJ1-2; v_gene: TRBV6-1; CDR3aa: CASSGPGQGALRDNYGYTF; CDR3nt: TGTGCCAGCAGTGGGCCGGGACAGGGTGCCCTGAGAGATAACTATGGCTACACCTTC
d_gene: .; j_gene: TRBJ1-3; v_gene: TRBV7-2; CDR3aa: CASSLVPGVAGNTIYF; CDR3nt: TGTGCCAGCAGCTTAGTCCCAGGTGTTGCTGGAAACACCATATATTTT
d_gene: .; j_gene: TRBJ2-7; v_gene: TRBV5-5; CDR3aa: CASSLAGSPSYEQYF; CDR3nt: TGTGCCAGCAGCTTGGCCGGGTCTCCCTCATACGAGCAGTACTTC
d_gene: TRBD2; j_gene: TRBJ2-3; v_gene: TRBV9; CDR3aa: CASSAWGGSTDTQYF; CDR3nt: TGTGCCAGCAGCGCGTGGGGGGGTAGCACAGATACGCAGTATTTT
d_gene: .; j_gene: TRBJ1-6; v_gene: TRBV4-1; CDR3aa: CASTPGHTSSYNSPLHF; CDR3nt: TGCGCCAGCACCCCGGGACACACGAGCTCCTATAATTCACCCCTCCACTTT
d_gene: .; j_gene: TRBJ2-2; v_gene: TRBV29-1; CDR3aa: CSVDRGGTGELFF; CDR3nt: TGCAGCGTTGATAGGGGAGGCACCGGGGAGCTGTTTTTT
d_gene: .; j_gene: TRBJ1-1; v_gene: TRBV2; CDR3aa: CASSEVVPAGSTEAFF; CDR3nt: TGTGCCAGCAGTGAAGTTGTCCCCGCAGGAAGCACTGAAGCTTTCTTT
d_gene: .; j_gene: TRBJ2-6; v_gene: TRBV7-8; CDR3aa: CASSLRRSSGANVLTF; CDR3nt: TGTGCCAGCAGCTTGAGACGGAGCTCTGGGGCCAACGTCCTGACTTTC
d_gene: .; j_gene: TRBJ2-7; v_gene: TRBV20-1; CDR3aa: CSTLGTYEQYF; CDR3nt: TGCAGTACCCTCGGGACCTACGAGCAGTACTTC